This TCR beta chain stems from a study of blood T cell repertoires in COVID-19. Study processing details: Quantification of nucleated cells was approximated via reference gene primer amplification. Sequenced by immunoSEQ multiplex PCR; TCRdb stores in-frame clones only, minus some. The V and J calls and clone size come from that table; D and trimming were worked out from the DNA. Found here are about 120,000 clones, over 65% of them singletons; the top ten hold 3.9%. This CDR3 is built from 14 residues. Sequencing was performed on peripheral blood. The J gene is TRBJ1-4, the V gene TRBV21-1. TRBV21-1 is a pseudogene segment. The receptor comes from a man aged 60 to 69 with acute or convalescent COVID-19. The chain's CDR3 is CASSTRSRSEKLFF. The CDR3 DNA reads as TGTGCCAGCAGCACCCGTAGTCGTAGTGAAAAACTGTTTTTT.